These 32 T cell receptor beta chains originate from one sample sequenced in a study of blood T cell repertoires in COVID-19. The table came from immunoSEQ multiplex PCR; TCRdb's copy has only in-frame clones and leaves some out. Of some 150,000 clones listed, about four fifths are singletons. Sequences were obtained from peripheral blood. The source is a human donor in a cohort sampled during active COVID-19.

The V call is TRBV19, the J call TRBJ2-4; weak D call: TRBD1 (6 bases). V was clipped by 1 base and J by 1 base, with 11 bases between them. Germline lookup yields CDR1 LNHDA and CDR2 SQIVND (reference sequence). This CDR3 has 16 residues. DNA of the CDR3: TGTGCCAGTAGTATAGTCCACCAGGGGGCCAAAAACATTCAGTACTTC. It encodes CASSIVHQGAKNIQYF. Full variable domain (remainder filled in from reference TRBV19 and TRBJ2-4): DGGITQSPKYLFRKEGQNVTLSCEQNLNHDAMYWYRQDPGQGLRLIYYSQIVNDFQKGDIAEGYSVSREKKESFPLTVTSAQKNPTAFYLCASSIVHQGAKNIQYFGAGTRLSVL.

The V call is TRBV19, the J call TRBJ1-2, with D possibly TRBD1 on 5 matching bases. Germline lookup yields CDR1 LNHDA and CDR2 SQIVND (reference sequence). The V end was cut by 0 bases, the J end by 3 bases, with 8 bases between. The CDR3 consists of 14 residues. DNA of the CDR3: TGTGCCAGTAGTATAGATCCCAGGGACTATGGCTACACCTTC. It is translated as CASSIDPRDYGYTF.

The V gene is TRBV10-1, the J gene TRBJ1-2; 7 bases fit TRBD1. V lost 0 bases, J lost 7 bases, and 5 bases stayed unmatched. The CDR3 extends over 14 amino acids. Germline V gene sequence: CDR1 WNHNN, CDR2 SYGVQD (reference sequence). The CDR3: CASSESGQFGGYTF. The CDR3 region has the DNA TGCGCCAGCAGTGAGTCGGGACAGTTCGGTGGCTACACCTTC.

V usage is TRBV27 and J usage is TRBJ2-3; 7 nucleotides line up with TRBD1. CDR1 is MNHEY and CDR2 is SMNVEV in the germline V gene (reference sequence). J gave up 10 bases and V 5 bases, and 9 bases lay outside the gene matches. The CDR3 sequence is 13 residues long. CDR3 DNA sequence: TGTGCCAGCAGTCCCCGTACACAGGGGTCGCAGTATTTT. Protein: CASSPRTQGSQYF.

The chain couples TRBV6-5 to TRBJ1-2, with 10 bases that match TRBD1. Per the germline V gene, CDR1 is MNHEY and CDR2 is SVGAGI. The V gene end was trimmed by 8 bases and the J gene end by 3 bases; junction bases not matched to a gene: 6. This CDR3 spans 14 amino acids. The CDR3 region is CASEEDRGDYGYTF. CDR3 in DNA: TGTGCCAGCGAGGAGGACAGGGGGGACTATGGCTACACCTTC.

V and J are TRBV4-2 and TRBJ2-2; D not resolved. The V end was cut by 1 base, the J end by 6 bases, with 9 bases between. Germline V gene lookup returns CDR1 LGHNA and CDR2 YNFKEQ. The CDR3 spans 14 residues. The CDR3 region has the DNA TGTGCCAGCAGCCAAGGACTTCTCTCCGGGGAGCTGTTTTTT. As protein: CASSQGLLSGELFF.

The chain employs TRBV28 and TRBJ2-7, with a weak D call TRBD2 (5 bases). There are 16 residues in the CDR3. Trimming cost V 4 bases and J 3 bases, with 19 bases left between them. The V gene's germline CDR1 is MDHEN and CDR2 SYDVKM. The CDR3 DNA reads TGTGCCAGCAGTTCCCCGGCGGCTAGCAGAGGCTACGAGCAGTACTTC. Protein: CASSSPAASRGYEQYF.

The chain's CDR3 is CASSRRYTGDEKLFF. DNA of the CDR3: TGTGCCAGCAGCCGACGCTATACAGGGGACGAAAAACTGTTTTTT. V and J are TRBV5-8 and TRBJ1-4, with 7 bases matching TRBD1. V lost 4 bases and J lost 8; bases outside the gene matches: 11. In germline, CDR1 is SGHTS, CDR2 YDEGEE. The CDR3 has 15 residues.

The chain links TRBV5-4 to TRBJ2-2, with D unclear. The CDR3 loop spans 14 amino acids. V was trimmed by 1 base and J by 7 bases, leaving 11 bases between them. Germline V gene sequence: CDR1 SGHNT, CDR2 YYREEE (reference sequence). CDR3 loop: CASSLSSLVGELFF. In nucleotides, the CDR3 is TGTGCCAGCAGCTTGAGTAGCCTGGTCGGGGAGCTGTTTTTT.

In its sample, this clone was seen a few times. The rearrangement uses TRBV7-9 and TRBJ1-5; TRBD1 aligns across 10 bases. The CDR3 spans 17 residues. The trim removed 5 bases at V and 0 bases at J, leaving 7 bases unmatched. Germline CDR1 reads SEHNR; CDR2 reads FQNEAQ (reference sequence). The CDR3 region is CASSHWGQGYSNQPQHF. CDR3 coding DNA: TGTGCCAGCAGCCACTGGGGACAGGGGTATAGCAATCAGCCCCAGCATTTT.

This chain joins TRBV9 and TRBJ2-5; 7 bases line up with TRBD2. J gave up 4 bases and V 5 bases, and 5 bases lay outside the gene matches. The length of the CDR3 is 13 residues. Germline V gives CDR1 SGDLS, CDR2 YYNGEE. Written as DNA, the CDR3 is TGTGCCAGCAGTGCGGGGGAGCGAGAGACCCAGTACTTC. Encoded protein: CASSAGERETQYF. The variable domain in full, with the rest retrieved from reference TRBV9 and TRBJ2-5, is DSGVTQTPKHLITATGQRVTLRCSPRSGDLSVYWYQQSLDQGLQFLIQYYNGEERAKGNILERFSAQQFPDLHSELNLSSLELGDSALYFCASSAGERETQYFGPGTRLLVL.

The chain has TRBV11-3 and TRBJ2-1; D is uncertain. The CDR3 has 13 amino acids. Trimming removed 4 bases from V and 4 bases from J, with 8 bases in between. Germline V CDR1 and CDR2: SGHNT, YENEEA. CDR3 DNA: TGTGCCAGCAGCTCGCTCAGGTACAATGAGCAGTTCTTC. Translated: CASSSLRYNEQFF.

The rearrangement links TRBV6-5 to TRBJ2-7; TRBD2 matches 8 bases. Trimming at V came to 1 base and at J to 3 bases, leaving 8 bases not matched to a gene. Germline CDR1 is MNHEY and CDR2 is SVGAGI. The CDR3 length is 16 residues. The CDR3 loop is CASSYYGGGTLYEQYF. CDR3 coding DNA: TGTGCCAGCAGTTACTACGGGGGGGGGACACTCTACGAGCAGTACTTC.

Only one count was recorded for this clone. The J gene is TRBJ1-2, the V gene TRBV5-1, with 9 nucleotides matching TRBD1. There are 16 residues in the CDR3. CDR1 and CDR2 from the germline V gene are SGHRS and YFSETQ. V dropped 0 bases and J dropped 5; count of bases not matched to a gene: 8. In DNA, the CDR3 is TGCGCCAGCAGCTTGGGATTCGGGACAGGGAGTTATGGCTACACCTTC. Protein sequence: CASSLGFGTGSYGYTF.

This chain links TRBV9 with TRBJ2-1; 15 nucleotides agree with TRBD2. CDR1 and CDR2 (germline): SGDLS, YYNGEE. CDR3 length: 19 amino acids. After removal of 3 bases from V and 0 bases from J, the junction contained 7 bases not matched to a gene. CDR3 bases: TGTGCCAGCAGCGCCCCCGGGACTAGCGGGGGGAGCTCCTACAATGAGCAGTTCTTC. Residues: CASSAPGTSGGSSYNEQFF.

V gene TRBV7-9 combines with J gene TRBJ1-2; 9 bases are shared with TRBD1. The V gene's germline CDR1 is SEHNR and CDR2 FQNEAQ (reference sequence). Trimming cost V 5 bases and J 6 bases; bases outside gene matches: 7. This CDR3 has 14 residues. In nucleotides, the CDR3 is TGTGCCAGCAGCGGACAGGGGCACGGTGATGGCTACACCTTC. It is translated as CASSGQGHGDGYTF.

CDR3 region: CSVIVGGTGELFF. CDR3 sequence (DNA): TGCAGCGTGATCGTGGGGGGTACCGGGGAGCTGTTTTTT. V usage is TRBV29-1 and J usage is TRBJ2-2; a weak D match, TRBD2 (6 bases). The V end was cut by 6 bases, the J end by 5 bases, with 13 bases between. Germline CDR1 reads SQVTM; CDR2 reads ANQGSEA. The CDR3 is made up of 13 amino acids.

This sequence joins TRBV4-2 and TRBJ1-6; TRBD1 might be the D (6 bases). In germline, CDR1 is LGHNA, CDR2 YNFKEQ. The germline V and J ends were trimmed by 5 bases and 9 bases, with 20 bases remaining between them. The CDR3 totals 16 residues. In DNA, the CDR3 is TGTGCCAGCAGCATACACCGGGACAAGGGGAGTTCACCCCTCCACTTT. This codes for CASSIHRDKGSSPLHF.

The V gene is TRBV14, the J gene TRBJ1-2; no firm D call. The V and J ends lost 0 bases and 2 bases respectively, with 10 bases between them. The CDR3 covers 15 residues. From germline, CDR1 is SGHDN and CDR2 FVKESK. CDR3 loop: CASSQDGRGNYGYTF. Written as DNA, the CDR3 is TGTGCCAGCAGCCAAGATGGGAGAGGGAACTATGGCTACACCTTC.

CDR3 in DNA: TGTGCCAGCAGCGATACAGGGTTGGGCTACACCTTC. Translation gives CASSDTGLGYTF. The genes are TRBV6-5 and TRBJ1-2; possible D gene TRBD1, 6 bases. Germline V gene data show CDR1 as MNHEY and CDR2 as SVGAGI. Trimming removed 6 bases from V and 8 bases from J, with 13 bases in between. This CDR3 contains 12 residues.

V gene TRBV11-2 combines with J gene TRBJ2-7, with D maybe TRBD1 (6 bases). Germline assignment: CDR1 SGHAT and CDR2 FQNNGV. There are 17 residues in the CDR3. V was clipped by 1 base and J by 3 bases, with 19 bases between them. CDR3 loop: CASSLGLQGHPFYEQYF. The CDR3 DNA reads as TGTGCCAGCAGCTTAGGGTTACAGGGACACCCTTTCTACGAGCAGTACTTC.

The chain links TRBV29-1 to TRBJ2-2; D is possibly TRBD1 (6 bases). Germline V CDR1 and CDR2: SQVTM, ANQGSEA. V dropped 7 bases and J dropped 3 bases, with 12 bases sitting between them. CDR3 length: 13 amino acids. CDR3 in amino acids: CSDRAIDTGELFF. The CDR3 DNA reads TGCAGCGACAGGGCGATCGACACCGGGGAGCTGTTTTTT.

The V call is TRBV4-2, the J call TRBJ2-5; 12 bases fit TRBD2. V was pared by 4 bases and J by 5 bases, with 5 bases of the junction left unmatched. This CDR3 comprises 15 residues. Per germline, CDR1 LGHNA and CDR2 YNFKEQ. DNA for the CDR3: TGTGCCAGCAGCCCCCTAGCGGGGGGGCCGGAGACCCAGTACTTC. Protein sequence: CASSPLAGGPETQYF.

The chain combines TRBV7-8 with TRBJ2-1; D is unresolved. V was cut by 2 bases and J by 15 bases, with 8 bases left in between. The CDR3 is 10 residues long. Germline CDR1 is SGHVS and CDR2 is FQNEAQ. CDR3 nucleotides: TGTGCCAGCAGCTTACAGGAACTGTTCTTC. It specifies CASSLQELFF.

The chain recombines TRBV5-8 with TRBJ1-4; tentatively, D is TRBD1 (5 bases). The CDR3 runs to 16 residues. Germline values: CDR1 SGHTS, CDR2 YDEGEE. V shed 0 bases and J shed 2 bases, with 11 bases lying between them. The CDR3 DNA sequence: TGTGCCAGCAGCTTGGATTCAGGGAGGACTAATGAAAAACTGTTTTTT. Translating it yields CASSLDSGRTNEKLFF.

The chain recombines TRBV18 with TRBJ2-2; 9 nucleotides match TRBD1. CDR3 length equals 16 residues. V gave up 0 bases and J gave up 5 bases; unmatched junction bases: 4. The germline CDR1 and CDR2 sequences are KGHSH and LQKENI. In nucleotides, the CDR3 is TGTGCCAGCTCACCACCCAGGACAGGGGATACCGGGGAGCTGTTTTTT. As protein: CASSPPRTGDTGELFF.

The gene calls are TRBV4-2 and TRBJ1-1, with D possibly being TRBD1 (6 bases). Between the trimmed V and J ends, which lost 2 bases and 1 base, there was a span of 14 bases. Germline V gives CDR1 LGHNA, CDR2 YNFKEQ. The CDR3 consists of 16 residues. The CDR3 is CASSQPAGQKNTEAFF. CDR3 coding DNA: TGTGCCAGCAGCCAACCCGCAGGACAGAAGAACACTGAAGCTTTCTTT.

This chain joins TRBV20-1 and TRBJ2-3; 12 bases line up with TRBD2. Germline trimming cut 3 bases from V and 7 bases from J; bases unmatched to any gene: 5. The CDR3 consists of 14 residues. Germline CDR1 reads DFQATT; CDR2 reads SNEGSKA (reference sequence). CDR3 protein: CSASLAGGPYTQYF. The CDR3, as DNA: TGCAGTGCTAGTCTAGCGGGGGGGCCTTATACGCAGTATTTT.

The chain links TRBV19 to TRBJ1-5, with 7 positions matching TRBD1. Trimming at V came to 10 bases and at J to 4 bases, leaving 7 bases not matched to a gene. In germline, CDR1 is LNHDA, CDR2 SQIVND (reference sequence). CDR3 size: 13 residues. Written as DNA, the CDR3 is TGTGCCACCGCACAGGGGTCAAATCAGCCCCAGCATTTT. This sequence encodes CATAQGSNQPQHF.

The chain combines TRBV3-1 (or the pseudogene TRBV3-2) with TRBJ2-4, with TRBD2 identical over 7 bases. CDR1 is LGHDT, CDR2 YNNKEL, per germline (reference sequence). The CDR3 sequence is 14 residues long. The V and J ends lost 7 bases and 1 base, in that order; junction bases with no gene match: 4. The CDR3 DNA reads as TGTGCCAGCATGGCGGGGGAGGCCAAAAACATTCAGTACTTC. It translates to CASMAGEAKNIQYF.

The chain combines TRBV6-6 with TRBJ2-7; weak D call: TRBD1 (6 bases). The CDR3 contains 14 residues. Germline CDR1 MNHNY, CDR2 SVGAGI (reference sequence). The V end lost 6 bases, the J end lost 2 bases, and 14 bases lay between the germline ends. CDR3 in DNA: TGTGCCAGCAGCCCCCGGGACACAGCCTACGAGCAGTACTTC. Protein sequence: CASSPRDTAYEQYF.

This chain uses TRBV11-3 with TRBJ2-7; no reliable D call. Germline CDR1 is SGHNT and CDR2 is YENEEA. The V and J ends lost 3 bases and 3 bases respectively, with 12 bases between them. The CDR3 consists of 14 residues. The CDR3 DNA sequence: TGTGCCAGCAGCTTCTCGGGTCAAGACTACGAGCAGTACTTC. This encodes CASSFSGQDYEQYF.